Shown below are 4 T cell receptor beta chains from a single sample sequenced in a study of blood T cell repertoires in COVID-19. Some clones are missing from TCRdb's copy, which holds only in-frame ones; the method was immunoSEQ multiplex PCR. This table holds approximately 230,000 clones, 80% to 90% found once. Sequenced material: PBMCs or T cells enriched from blood (not recorded which). The receptors originated from a woman in her fifties or sixties with acute COVID-19.

The chain's CDR3 is CASSSADLKGTRGEQYF. In nucleotides, the CDR3 is TGTGCCAGCAGTTCGGCCGACCTTAAGGGGACGCGGGGTGAGCAGTACTTC. This rearrangement joins TRBV27 to TRBJ2-7; TRBD2 is a possible D gene (6 bases). Per germline, CDR1 MNHEY and CDR2 SMNVEV (reference sequence). The CDR3 totals 17 residues. Trimming stripped 4 bases from V and 7 bases from J, with 26 bases between.

The chain has TRBV27 and TRBJ1-4, with D perhaps TRBD1 (5 bases). Germline V gene lookup returns CDR1 MNHEY and CDR2 SMNVEV (reference sequence). The CDR3 spans 15 residues. V was cut by 3 bases and J by 6 bases, with 14 bases left in between. CDR3: CASSFSAGFYEKLFF. The CDR3, as DNA: TGTGCCAGCAGTTTTTCGGCAGGGTTTTATGAAAAACTGTTTTTT.

This chain uses TRBV18 with TRBJ2-3; TRBD2 matches at 10 bases. V lost 1 base, J lost 4 bases, and 5 bases stayed unmatched. CDR3 length: 16 amino acids. Germline V gene sequence: CDR1 KGHSH, CDR2 LQKENI. Written as DNA, the CDR3 is TGTGCCAGCTCACCACTCGCTAGCGGGAGTTCAGATACGCAGTATTTT. It translates to CASSPLASGSSDTQYF. Full variable domain (outside the CDR3, taken from reference TRBV18 and TRBJ2-3): NAGVMQNPRHLVRRRGQEARLRCSPMKGHSHVYWYRQLPEEGLKFMVYLQKENIIDESGMPKERFSAEFPKEGPSILRIQQVVRGDSAAYFCASSPLASGSSDTQYFGPGTRLTVL.

V and J are TRBV5-1 and TRBJ2-1; 12 bases map to TRBD2. The CDR3 runs 14 residues. CDR1 is SGHRS, CDR2 YFSETQ, per germline. J gave up 10 bases and V 4 bases, and 6 bases lay outside the gene matches. The CDR3 protein is CASSPGLAGREQFF. In DNA, the CDR3 is TGCGCCAGCAGCCCCGGACTAGCGGGACGGGAGCAGTTCTTC. The whole variable domain, remainder taken from reference TRBV5-1 and TRBJ2-1, is KAGVTQTPRYLIKTRGQQVTLSCSPISGHRSVSWYQQTPGQGLQFLFEYFSETQRNKGNFPGRFSGRQFSNSRSEMNVSTLELGDSALYLCASSPGLAGREQFFGPGTRLTVL.